The rows below give T cell receptor beta chains drawn from one sample of a study of cytomegalovirus exposure and HLA in healthy donors. Here immunoSEQ multiplex PCR was the method, and the copy in TCRdb shows in-frame clones only, minus some. Here the sample spans approximately 77,000 clones, roughly 82% being singletons. The sequencing input was PBMCs. The receptors here all came from a male donor in good health and CMV-seropositive. CDR3s include the opening cysteine and the closing phenylalanine or tryptophan. The D gene is left open where the match is weak. Not all rows give a size; the values are once, few, many and, for expanded clones, a class.

V	D	size	J	CDR3	DNA
TRBV28	TRBD1	.	TRBJ1-5	CASSLTDRGGQPQHF	TGTGCCAGCAGTTTAACGGACAGGGGTGGTCAGCCCCAGCATTTT
TRBV27	.	.	TRBJ2-1	CASSPWSDNEQFF	TGTGCCAGCAGTCCCTGGAGTGACAATGAGCAGTTCTTC
TRBV19	.	.	TRBJ2-7	CASREKAGHSNSYEQYF	TGTGCCAGTAGAGAGAAAGCGGGACACTCGAACTCCTACGAGCAGTACTTC
TRBV25-1	.	few	TRBJ1-4	CASNSGNEKLFF	TGTGCCAGCAATTCGGGTAATGAAAAACTGTTTTTT
TRBV4-1	.	.	TRBJ2-7	CASSHTGYEQYF	TGCGCCAGCAGCCACACAGGGTACGAGCAGTACTTC
TRBV28	.	.	TRBJ2-4	CASSAPGHQAKNIQYF	TGTGCCAGCAGTGCACCGGGACATCAAGCCAAAAACATTCAGTACTTC
TRBV5-1	.	.	TRBJ2-3	CASSLQATSTDTQYF	TGCGCCAGCAGCTTGCAGGCAACTAGCACAGATACGCAGTATTTT
TRBV19	.	few	TRBJ2-7	CASSRRGAYEQYF	TGTGCCAGTAGTCGTCGCGGGGCCTACGAGCAGTACTTC
TRBV27	.	.	TRBJ2-1	CASSSRTSYNEQFF	TGTGCCAGCAGTTCCCGGACATCCTACAATGAGCAGTTCTTC
TRBV25-1	.	few	TRBJ1-2	CASSDVGNYGYTF	TGTGCCAGCAGTGATGTCGGGAACTATGGCTACACCTTC
TRBV5-1	.	.	TRBJ1-1	CASSFLGAFTEAFF	TGCGCCAGCAGCTTCCTGGGGGCCTTCACTGAAGCTTTCTTT
TRBV2	.	.	TRBJ2-7	CASSRDSLYEQYF	TGTGCCAGCTCGCGGGACAGCCTCTACGAGCAGTACTTC